These 29 T cell receptor beta chains originate from one sample sequenced in a study of T-cell memory formation after mild COVID-19. Using its own MiXCR run on the 5' RACE reads, TCRdb lists one record per CDR3 protein. Of some 350,000 distinct CDR3 sequences in the sample, about 16% were seen once. The sequencing input was PBMCs or a T cell subset sorted from them (not recorded which). These receptors all come from a man younger than 35 who had mild COVID-19 (a few samples of this study predate the infection). Cell type and time point are not known.

This clonotype showed up just a few times. V is TRBV20-1 and J is TRBJ1-2; D remains ambiguous. V was shortened by 0 bases and J by 4 bases, with 9 bases between the two germline ends. CDR3 length: 13 amino acids. Germline loops: CDR1 DFQATT, CDR2 SNEGSKA (reference sequence). The CDR3 loop is CSARDPYLYGYTF. The CDR3 nucleotides read TGCAGTGCTAGAGATCCGTACCTCTATGGCTACACCTTC.

The chain has TRBV12-3 or TRBV12-4 and TRBJ2-3; 13 bases map to TRBD2. The CDR3 extends over 17 amino acids. V shed 2 bases, J shed 4 bases, and the junction held 6 bases outside the gene matches. CDR3 amino acids: CASSLRTSGSSADTQYF. The CDR3 nucleotides read TGTGCCAGCAGTTTAAGGACTAGCGGGAGCTCGGCAGATACGCAGTATTTT.

This clonotype is a singleton in its sample. The chain recombines TRBV24-1 with TRBJ2-1; the match to TRBD2 covers 14 bases. The CDR3 is 15 residues long. Trimming took 7 bases from V and 8 from J; bases not matched to a gene: 6. Germline V gene sequence: CDR1 KGHDR, CDR2 SFDVKD. The CDR3 protein is CATRGGTSGGHEQFF. For the CDR3, the DNA is TGTGCCACCAGAGGAGGGACTAGCGGGGGTCATGAGCAGTTCTTC.

This clonotype came up a few times. The chain joins TRBV12-3 or TRBV12-4 to TRBJ1-4; no reliable D call. Trimming stripped 8 bases from V and 4 bases from J, with 20 bases between. This CDR3 spans 16 amino acids. The CDR3 loop is CASHSGGQRINEKLFF. The CDR3 DNA sequence: TGTGCCAGCCACTCCGGAGGGCAGAGGATTAATGAAAAACTGTTTTTT.

This clonotype was found once. The chain uses TRBV4-1 and TRBJ2-3; 10 bases align to TRBD1. Germline V gives CDR1 MGHRA, CDR2 YSYEKL. The CDR3 runs 16 residues. Trimming at V came to 4 bases and at J to 2 bases, leaving 6 bases not matched to a gene. The CDR3 sequence: CASSRGTGAFTDTQYF. The DNA for the CDR3 is TGCGCCAGCAGCCGGGGGACAGGGGCTTTCACAGATACGCAGTATTTT.

This clonotype has more than one count but fewer than ten. The chain joins TRBV6-6 to TRBJ1-1, with 8 bases that match TRBD1. V lost 2 bases to trimming and J lost 10 bases; unmatched junction nucleotides: 6. Germline CDR1 reads MNHNY; CDR2 reads SVGAGI (reference sequence). The CDR3 is 13 residues long. The CDR3 protein is CASSYAGGDTAFF. In nucleotides, the CDR3 is TGTGCCAGCAGTTACGCAGGGGGCGATACAGCTTTCTTT.

The sample holds a few counts of this clonotype. The CDR3 here is CASSFGFTGELFF. The CDR3 nucleotides are TGCGCCAGCAGCTTTGGATTCACCGGGGAGCTGTTTTTT. The chain carries TRBV5-1 and TRBJ2-2; D not resolved. The CDR3 runs 13 residues. Germline V gene sequence: CDR1 SGHRS, CDR2 YFSETQ. The germline V and J ends were trimmed by 2 bases and 4 bases, with 6 bases remaining between them.

This clonotype was detected only a few times. V usage is TRBV20-1 and J usage is TRBJ1-6; D remains ambiguous. Trimming stripped 3 bases from V and 8 bases from J, with 17 bases between. Per germline, CDR1 DFQATT and CDR2 SNEGSKA (reference sequence). There are 15 residues in the CDR3. The CDR3 loop reads CSASVGTLDYSPLHF. The CDR3 coding sequence is TGCAGTGCTAGCGTGGGCACCTTAGACTATTCACCCCTCCACTTT.

The chain couples TRBV6-5 to TRBJ2-7, with D possibly being TRBD2 (6 bases). Germline loops: CDR1 MNHEY, CDR2 SVGAGI. This CDR3 spans 14 amino acids. V lost 2 bases and J lost 3, with 11 bases in between. In DNA, the CDR3 is TGTGCCAGCAGTTACCGCCGAGCGGGCTACGAGCAGTACTTC. Its translation is CASSYRRAGYEQYF.

The sample holds a few counts of this clonotype. This rearrangement joins TRBV7-2 to TRBJ2-7, with a weak D call TRBD2 (5 bases). The CDR3 runs to 16 residues. Germline assignment: CDR1 SGHTA and CDR2 FQGNSA. The V gene lost 3 bases and the J gene lost 3 bases, with 18 bases spanning the gap. The CDR3 DNA reads as TGTGCCAGCAGCTTTTCGGTGTCTAAGGGAGACTACGAGCAGTACTTC. This codes for CASSFSVSKGDYEQYF.

CDR3 sequence reads: CASSVGIEAGRAGNTIYF. The DNA for the CDR3 is TGTGCCAGCAGCGTCGGGATCGAGGCAGGGAGGGCTGGAAACACCATATATTTT. The chain is built from TRBV9 and TRBJ1-3; D might be TRBD1 (5 bases). This CDR3 has 18 residues. The germline gives CDR1 SGDLS, CDR2 YYNGEE. Trimming cost V 2 bases and J 2 bases, with 20 bases left between them.

The chain carries TRBV3-1 and TRBJ2-3; D not resolved. CDR1 LGHDT and CDR2 YNNKEL come from the germline V gene (reference sequence). The CDR3 extends over 13 amino acids. The germline V and J ends were trimmed by 2 bases and 6 bases, with 9 bases remaining between them. The CDR3, as DNA: TGTGCCAGCAGCCAACTAGGGTGGGATACGCAGTATTTT. Its translation is CASSQLGWDTQYF.

The chain has TRBV9 and TRBJ2-7, with D uncertain. Trimming stripped 1 base from V and 2 bases from J, with 13 bases between. CDR3 length: 15 amino acids. The germline CDR1 and CDR2 sequences are SGDLS and YYNGEE. CDR3 coding DNA: TGTGCCAGCAGCGTACAGGAGTCGGGTCCCTACGAGCAGTACTTC. Amino acids: CASSVQESGPYEQYF.

The chain has TRBV5-1 and TRBJ1-4; D unresolved. Trimming cost V 0 bases and J 7 bases, with 16 bases left between them. This CDR3 has 16 residues. CDR1 is SGHRS, CDR2 YFSETQ, per germline. The CDR3 loop reads CASSLAVGDSGEKLFF. The CDR3 DNA follows: TGCGCCAGCAGCTTGGCCGTCGGGGATAGTGGTGAAAAACTGTTTTTT.

This clonotype was picked up a small number of times. V gene TRBV19 combines with J gene TRBJ1-2; D is ambiguous. V gave up 3 bases and J gave up 4 bases, with 12 bases separating them. Germline-derived CDR1 and CDR2 are LNHDA and SQIVND (reference sequence). The CDR3 spans 14 residues. CDR3 sequence reads: CASSMEGMGYGYTF. The DNA of the CDR3 is TGTGCCAGTAGTATGGAGGGAATGGGCTATGGCTACACCTTC.

This clonotype has more than one count but fewer than ten. V usage is TRBV12-5 and J usage is TRBJ2-2; no clear D. V lost 6 bases to trimming and J lost 3 bases, with 11 bases between them. Germline CDR1 LGHNT, CDR2 FRNRAP. This CDR3 contains 14 residues. CDR3 coding DNA: TGTGCTAGTGGAACGTACGGTGACACCGGGGAGCTGTTTTTT. It yields the protein CASGTYGDTGELFF.

This clonotype was counted a few times. The V gene is TRBV5-5, the J gene TRBJ2-7, with D perhaps assigned TRBD1 or TRBD2 (5 bases each). This CDR3 comprises 14 residues. Trimming left V 0 bases short and J 5 bases short, with 12 bases between. The germline V gene has CDR1 SGHKS and CDR2 YYEKEE (reference sequence). The CDR3 is CASSLEAGSHEQYF. CDR3 nucleotide sequence: TGTGCCAGCAGCTTGGAGGCAGGGAGCCACGAGCAGTACTTC.

The chain couples TRBV6-5 to TRBJ1-1, with D uncertain. CDR1 and CDR2 from the germline V gene are MNHEY and SVGAGI. The CDR3 consists of 11 residues. V shed 3 bases and J shed 7 bases, with 6 bases lying between them. DNA of the CDR3: TGTGCCAGCAGTTATCGGGGTGAAGCTTTCTTT. Residues: CASSYRGEAFF.

This clonotype was seen a handful of times. The chain uses TRBV7-9 and TRBJ2-7; TRBD2 matches at 7 bases. V shed 4 bases and J 6 bases; nucleotides not matched to a gene: 6. Germline V lookup: CDR1 SEHNR, CDR2 FQNEAQ (reference sequence). The CDR3 loop spans 13 amino acids. The CDR3 sequence: CASSWGGEGEQYF. As DNA, the CDR3 is TGTGCCAGCAGCTGGGGGGGAGAGGGCGAGCAGTACTTC.

The J gene is TRBJ1-1, the V gene TRBV7-6, with TRBD1 matching 9 bases. This CDR3 region has 16 residues. V lost 2 bases and J lost 6; bases outside the gene matches: 10. Germline CDR1 SGHVS, CDR2 FNYEAQ. The CDR3 reads CASSLIGGQGGSEAFF. The CDR3 nucleotides read TGTGCCAGCAGCTTAATTGGGGGACAGGGAGGATCTGAAGCTTTCTTT.

On this clonotype: This CDR3 fails to terminate in the conserved phenylalanine or tryptophan, so it likely reflects a read error. This CDR3 reads CASSHQDRGYNSPLHS. The CDR3 bases are TGTGCCAGCAGCCACCAAGACAGGGGCTATAATTCACCCCTCCACTCT. The rearrangement uses TRBV7-2 and TRBJ1-6; 8 bases match TRBD1. The CDR3 covers 16 residues. The germline gives CDR1 SGHTA, CDR2 FQGNSA. Germline trimming cut 5 bases from V and 3 bases from J; bases unmatched to any gene: 6.

The chain couples TRBV10-3 to TRBJ2-1, with TRBD2 matching 9 bases. V trimming: 3 bases; J trimming: 9 bases; junction bases outside the gene matches: 9. Germline values: CDR1 ENHRY, CDR2 SYGVKD. The CDR3 spans 15 residues. This chain's CDR3 is CAISDGGGAEGEQFF. CDR3 DNA sequence: TGTGCCATCAGTGACGGCGGGGGGGCCGAGGGTGAGCAGTTCTTC.

V gene TRBV7-2 combines with J gene TRBJ1-5; D perhaps matches TRBD1 (6 bases). The CDR3 consists of 16 residues. V was cut by 2 bases and J by 0 bases, with 11 bases left in between. Germline-derived CDR1 and CDR2 are SGHTA and FQGNSA. The CDR3 region is CASSLWPGDSNQPQHF. The CDR3 nucleotides read TGTGCCAGCAGCTTATGGCCAGGGGATAGCAATCAGCCCCAGCATTTT. Combining the CDR3 with reference TRBV7-2 and TRBJ1-5 gives the whole variable domain GAGVSQSPSNKVTEKGKDVELRCDPISGHTALYWYRQSLGQGLEFLIYFQGNSAPDKSGLPSDRFSAERTGGSVSTLTIQRTQQEDSAVYLCASSLWPGDSNQPQHFGDGTRLSIL.

The rearrangement joins TRBV5-1 to TRBJ1-1; 7 bases fit TRBD1. This CDR3 is built from 14 residues. Unmatched junction bases numbered 5, after V lost 4 bases and J lost 2 bases. Germline values: CDR1 SGHRS, CDR2 YFSETQ. The CDR3 sequence: CASSADRVNTEAFF. The CDR3 bases are TGCGCCAGCAGCGCCGACAGGGTTAACACTGAAGCTTTCTTT.

To note about this clonotype: One end of the junction is discordant with germline, which a read error may explain. J is TRBJ1-5 and V is TRBV6-2 or TRBV6-3, with a tentative D call TRBD1 (6 bases). The CDR3 consists of 16 residues. Germline lookup yields CDR1 MNHEY and CDR2 SVGEGT. DNA for the CDR3: TGTGCCATCAGTCAAACAGGGAGCAATTATTATCAGCCCCAGCATTTT. Amino acids: CAISQTGSNYYQPQHF.

This clonotype was detected a few times. This chain connects TRBV2 to TRBJ2-2; D perhaps matches TRBD1 (6 bases). Trimming cost V 7 bases and J 4 bases, with 13 bases left between them. CDR1 and CDR2 (germline): SNHLY, FYNNEI. The CDR3 loop spans 14 amino acids. CDR3 DNA: TGTGCCAGCAAGATCGACAGGAGCACCGGGGAGCTGTTTTTT. The encoded protein is CASKIDRSTGELFF. Based on the CDR3 plus reference TRBV2 and TRBJ2-2, the full variable domain is EPEVTQTPSHQVTQMGQEVILRCVPISNHLYFYWYRQILGQKVEFLVSFYNNEISEKSEIFDDQFSVERPDGSNFTLKIRSTKLEDSAMYFCASKIDRSTGELFFGEGSRLTVL.

This chain connects TRBV5-4 to TRBJ1-2; TRBD1 is a possible D gene (5 bases). The CDR3 is made up of 13 amino acids. V lost 3 bases, J lost 7 bases, and 13 bases lay in between. Looked up from germline, CDR1 is SGHNT and CDR2 is YYREEE (reference sequence). In nucleotides, the CDR3 is TGTGCCAGCAGCTGGGGCACGGCCTCTGGCTACACCTTC. Its protein is CASSWGTASGYTF.

The gene calls are TRBV5-4 and TRBJ2-2; TRBD2 aligns across 12 bases. The CDR3 covers 16 residues. Looked up from germline, CDR1 is SGHNT and CDR2 is YYREEE (reference sequence). The J segment lost 1 base and the V segment lost 4 bases, leaving 2 bases of the junction unmatched. In nucleotides, the CDR3 is TGTGCCAGCAGCGCTAGCGGGGGGGGGAACACCGGGGAGCTGTTTTTT. It translates to CASSASGGGNTGELFF.

The chain uses TRBV7-9 and TRBJ1-4, with D hard to call. The germline V gene has CDR1 SEHNR and CDR2 FQNEAQ (reference sequence). The CDR3 is 16 residues long. V dropped 2 bases and J dropped 6 bases, with 16 bases sitting between them. CDR3 nucleotides: TGTGCCAGCAGCTTACTTCAGCGGGTCGGAGATGAAAAACTGTTTTTT. Encoded protein: CASSLLQRVGDEKLFF. The full variable domain, rest sourced from reference TRBV7-9 and TRBJ1-4, is DTGVSQNPRHKITKRGQNVTFRCDPISEHNRLYWYRQTLGQGPEFLTYFQNEAQLEKSRLLSDRFSAERPKGSFSTLEIQRTEQGDSAMYLCASSLLQRVGDEKLFFGSGTQLSVL.